The clone carrying this T cell receptor beta chain was recorded at least ten times. The antigen is undetermined. The data are from a study of CD8 T cells in ankylosing spondylitis. Study-wide results and caveats: Disease-linked clones were reportedly significantly enriched in matched ankylosing spondylitis synovial fluid. CD8+ disease-linked clones were present at relatively low frequencies in blood. Both synovial fluid and blood in reactive arthritis had previously been reported to carry some motif variants.

CDR1 DFQATT and CDR2 SNEGSKA come from the germline V gene (reference sequence). The CDR3 has 14 amino acids. TCRdb independently ran MiXCR on the 5' RACE reads; one entry per CDR3 protein. The repertoire has around 150,000 distinct CDR3 sequences, under 45% of them found once; the top ten carry 15%. The sequencing sample was made of synovial fluid, either unsorted or a sorted T cell fraction (not recorded which). The TCR was taken from a male donor with ankylosing spondylitis. The genes are TRBV20-1 and TRBJ1-2; D might be TRBD1 (5 bases). CDR3 protein: CSAGWGTIVYGYTF. The DNA of the CDR3 is TGCAGCGCAGGGTGGGGGACTATCGTCTATGGCTACACCTTC.